A selection of T cell receptor beta chains follows, all from one sample in a study of blood T cell repertoires in COVID-19. Clones were read by immunoSEQ multiplex PCR, and TCRdb kept only the in-frame ones, dropping some. This table has roughly 120,000 clones, approximately 79% appearing once. Material: peripheral blood. These receptors all stem from a man in his forties or fifties with acute or convalescent COVID-19. Both conserved end residues are part of each CDR3. The D gene is left open where the match is weak. Expanded clones are given a class, and other clones once, few, many or no size at all.

J,size,D,V,CDR3,DNA
TRBJ2-7,NA,TRBD1,TRBV5-1,CASSLAVDRLYEQYF,TGCGCCAGCAGCTTGGCCGTGGACAGGCTCTACGAGCAGTACTTC
TRBJ2-1,NA,NA,TRBV19,CASSIVSSYNEQFF,TGTGCCAGTAGTATCGTTAGCTCCTACAATGAGCAGTTCTTC
TRBJ2-3,NA,TRBD1,TRBV7-9,CASSLEGQPTDTQYF,TGTGCCAGCAGCTTAGAGGGACAGCCCACAGATACGCAGTATTTT
TRBJ1-2,NA,NA,TRBV6-5,CASSYSQGSGYTF,TGTGCCAGCAGTTACTCGCAGGGGTCTGGCTACACCTTC
TRBJ2-7,few,TRBD1,TRBV20-1,CSASLRTGHEQYF,TGCAGTGCTAGTTTGCGGACAGGCCACGAGCAGTACTTC
TRBJ1-6,medium-sized,NA,TRBV27,CASSSVINSPLHF,TGTGCCAGCAGTTCGGTGATTAATTCACCCCTCCACTTT
TRBJ1-2,few,NA,TRBV5-4,CASSWGTNDGYTF,TGTGCCAGCAGCTGGGGGACAAACGATGGCTACACCTTC
TRBJ1-1,NA,NA,TRBV29-1,CSAQGGGWTEAFF,TGCAGCGCTCAAGGGGGGGGTTGGACTGAAGCTTTCTTT
TRBJ1-5,NA,TRBD1,TRBV28,CASRRTGVQPQHF,TGTGCCAGCAGGCGGACAGGGGTTCAGCCCCAGCATTTT
TRBJ2-1,NA,TRBD2,TRBV3-1/TRBV3-2,CASSQEKLAGGRDGSYNEQFF,TGTGCCAGCAGCCAAGAAAAGCTAGCGGGGGGGCGGGATGGCTCCTACAATGAGCAGTTCTTC
TRBJ2-5,NA,TRBD1,TRBV5-1,CASSSGTGWETQYF,TGCGCCAGCAGCTCCGGGACAGGGTGGGAGACCCAGTACTTC
TRBJ2-5,NA,TRBD1,TRBV29-1,CSVRGDRETQYF,TGCAGCGTCCGAGGGGACAGAGAGACCCAGTACTTC
TRBJ1-1,few,TRBD1,TRBV4-2,CASSPDRAVGEAFF,TGTGCCAGCAGCCCCGACAGGGCCGTCGGTGAAGCTTTCTTT
TRBJ2-1,few,NA,TRBV7-9,CASSRDSSEQFF,TGTGCCAGCAGCCGTGACAGTAGTGAGCAGTTCTTC
TRBJ2-5,NA,NA,TRBV5-1,CASSPTGGQTLQETQYF,TGCGCCAGCAGCCCCACGGGGGGACAAACTCTCCAAGAGACCCAGTACTTC
TRBJ1-2,NA,NA,TRBV20-1,CSASGQAGYGYTF,TGCAGTGCGAGTGGTCAGGCTGGCTATGGCTACACCTTC
TRBJ1-4,once,TRBD1,TRBV6-5,CASSSGQVLEKLFF,TGTGCCAGCAGTTCCGGACAGGTCTTGGAAAAACTGTTTTTT
TRBJ1-4,NA,NA,TRBV12-5,CASARDSATNEKLFF,TGTGCTAGTGCCCGAGACTCTGCAACTAATGAAAAACTGTTTTTT
TRBJ1-5,NA,NA,TRBV6-5,CASSYGGIQPQHF,TGTGCCAGCAGTTACGGGGGGATTCAGCCCCAGCATTTT
TRBJ2-5,NA,NA,TRBV10-1,CASSLSFQETQYF,TGCGCCAGCAGTCTATCTTTCCAAGAGACCCAGTACTTC
TRBJ1-2,NA,NA,TRBV6-5,CASSPRLPRDYGYTF,TGTGCCAGCAGTCCCCGACTTCCCCGGGACTATGGCTACACCTTC
TRBJ2-7,NA,NA,TRBV14,CASSPSSNSYEQYF,TGTGCCAGCAGCCCCAGTTCCAACTCCTACGAGCAGTACTTC
TRBJ2-1,NA,TRBD1,TRBV24-1,CATSDDRARQFF,TGTGCCACCAGCGACGACAGGGCCCGGCAGTTCTTC
TRBJ2-3,NA,TRBD1,TRBV5-4,CASRQGITDTQYF,TGTGCCAGTCGACAGGGCATCACAGATACGCAGTATTTT
TRBJ1-1,NA,NA,TRBV3-1/TRBV3-2,CASSQGQQENTEAFF,TGTGCCAGCAGCCAGGGTCAACAGGAGAACACTGAAGCTTTCTTT
TRBJ2-2,few,NA,TRBV9,CASSVATTGELFF,TGTGCCAGCAGCGTAGCTACCACCGGGGAGCTGTTTTTT
TRBJ2-5,NA,NA,TRBV27,CASRAVGGGQETQYF,TGTGCCAGCAGAGCCGTGGGAGGGGGCCAAGAGACCCAGTACTTC
TRBJ2-5,NA,TRBD2,TRBV6-5,CASRPQLAPQETQYF,TGTGCCAGCAGACCGCAACTAGCGCCCCAAGAGACCCAGTACTTC
TRBJ1-1,few,TRBD1,TRBV10-3,CAISVQGTEAFF,TGTGCCATCAGTGTACAGGGGACTGAAGCTTTCTTT
TRBJ2-1,NA,TRBD1,TRBV10-1,CASSRRQGHEQFF,TGCGCCAGCAGTCGACGACAGGGCCATGAGCAGTTCTTC
TRBJ1-1,NA,NA,TRBV12-3/TRBV12-4,CASSLPGREAFF,TGTGCCAGCAGCCTCCCAGGGCGGGAAGCTTTCTTT
TRBJ1-5,NA,TRBD1,TRBV30,CAWSARPGQGSSNQPQHF,TGTGCCTGGAGTGCCAGACCGGGACAGGGGTCCAGCAATCAGCCCCAGCATTTT
TRBJ1-2,once,NA,TRBV10-2,CASAAEIRGGYTF,TGCGCCAGCGCTGCTGAAATAAGGGGCGGCTACACCTTC
TRBJ1-2,NA,NA,TRBV28,CASSWGGRNGYGYTF,TGTGCCAGCTCTTGGGGGGGGCGCAACGGCTATGGCTACACCTTC
TRBJ2-7,NA,TRBD1,TRBV4-1,CASSQGVTGGELNPYEQYF,TGCGCCAGCAGCCAAGGGGTGACAGGGGGCGAGCTGAATCCCTACGAGCAGTACTTC
TRBJ2-5,NA,TRBD1,TRBV2,CASSRRDSGETQYF,TGTGCCAGCAGTAGACGGGACAGCGGCGAGACCCAGTACTTC
TRBJ2-1,NA,NA,TRBV5-8,CASSPTQRVYNEQFF,TGTGCCAGCAGTCCTACCCAGCGGGTTTATAATGAGCAGTTCTTC
TRBJ1-5,NA,NA,TRBV6-5,CASSPGDQPQHF,TGTGCCAGCAGTCCAGGTGATCAGCCCCAGCATTTT
TRBJ2-7,NA,TRBD2,TRBV7-9,CASSLQSGGFYEQYF,TGTGCCAGCAGCTTACAGAGCGGGGGATTCTACGAGCAGTACTTC
TRBJ2-7,NA,TRBD1,TRBV25-1,CASSVGQGLSYEQYF,TGTGCCAGCAGTGTAGGACAGGGGCTATCCTACGAGCAGTACTTC
TRBJ1-4,NA,NA,TRBV2,CASSEGGLSSTNEKLFF,TGTGCCAGCAGTGAGGGGGGACTCTCATCAACTAATGAAAAACTGTTTTTT
TRBJ2-7,NA,NA,TRBV2,CASSEQSYEQYF,TGTGCCAGCAGTGAACAGTCCTACGAGCAGTACTTC
TRBJ2-2,NA,NA,TRBV3-1/TRBV3-2,CASSQTRQTNTGELFF,TGTGCCAGCAGCCAAACGAGACAAACGAACACCGGGGAGCTGTTTTTT
TRBJ1-6,NA,TRBD1,TRBV27,CASTFDTAPDRANSPLHF,TGTGCCAGCACTTTTGACACCGCGCCGGACAGGGCCAATTCACCCCTCCACTTT
TRBJ1-2,NA,NA,TRBV9,CASNPGAVAGHYGYTF,TGTGCCAGCAACCCAGGGGCGGTTGCCGGACACTATGGCTACACCTTC
TRBJ2-1,NA,NA,TRBV4-2,CASSQEHRYNEQFF,TGTGCCAGCAGCCAGGAACACAGATACAATGAGCAGTTCTTC
TRBJ1-1,NA,TRBD1,TRBV7-9,CASSLFSPRDRGGNTEAFF,TGTGCCAGCAGCTTATTCAGTCCGAGGGACAGGGGAGGGAACACTGAAGCTTTCTTT
TRBJ2-5,NA,TRBD1,TRBV20-1,CSASRGGGGETQYF,TGCAGTGCTAGTCGAGGGGGCGGTGGAGAGACCCAGTACTTC
TRBJ2-1,few,NA,TRBV3-1/TRBV3-2,CASSQVGSYNEQFF,TGTGCCAGCAGCCAAGTTGGCAGCTACAATGAGCAGTTCTTC
TRBJ2-5,NA,TRBD1,TRBV15,CATRTGGGETQYF,TGTGCCACCAGAACAGGGGGCGGCGAGACCCAGTACTTC
TRBJ1-6,few,NA,TRBV19,CASSSRTVDNSPLHF,TGTGCCAGTAGTTCCCGGACAGTCGATAATTCACCCCTCCACTTT